These 5 T cell receptor beta chains were sequenced from one sample in a study of Ad26.COV2.S vaccination and SARS-CoV-2 variants. Regarding treatment: some 20 received Ad26.COV2.S at low or high dose, single or two shots; roughly 5 received placebo; per-sample allocation not given. At day 63 after the first vaccine or placebo injection, samples were drawn. Data came from immunoSEQ multiplex PCR; TCRdb stores just in-frame clones and leaves some out. The profile covers about 420,000 clones, with around 87% appearing a single time and about 3.5% taken by the ten largest. The sequencing used peripheral blood, collected in a trial of Ad26.COV2.S vaccine versus placebo. The receptors originated from a person aged 18-65 years who received the Ad26.COV2.S COVID-19 vaccine or a placebo.

The chain couples TRBV3-1 (or the pseudogene TRBV3-2) to TRBJ2-3; 13 bases agree with TRBD2. The CDR3 is 17 amino acids. CDR1 and CDR2 (germline): LGHDT, YNNKEL (reference sequence). The V segment lost 3 bases and the J segment 6 bases; nucleotides outside the gene matches: 9. DNA of the CDR3: TGTGCCAGCAGCCACCGGACTAGCGGGGGCCGTAGGGATACGCAGTATTTT. It encodes CASSHRTSGGRRDTQYF.

The chain carries TRBV9 and TRBJ2-2, with D perhaps TRBD1 or TRBD2 (6 bases each). CDR3 length equals 15 residues. Trimming cost V 0 bases and J 6 bases, with 12 bases left between them. Per germline, CDR1 SGDLS and CDR2 YYNGEE. CDR3: CASSVVGGASGELFF. The CDR3 DNA is TGTGCCAGCAGCGTAGTCGGGGGCGCCTCCGGGGAGCTGTTTTTT.

This clone was counted a single time. The chain has TRBV24-1 and TRBJ1-5; D possibly corresponds to TRBD1 (6 bases). This CDR3 region has 15 residues. Between the trimmed V and J ends, which lost 3 bases and 7 bases, there was a span of 15 bases. Germline V lookup: CDR1 KGHDR, CDR2 SFDVKD. The CDR3, as DNA: TGTGCCACCAGTGATGCGACAGGTACCACCCAGCCCCAGCATTTT. Protein product: CATSDATGTTQPQHF.

The chain carries TRBV6-6 and TRBJ2-5; TRBD1 or TRBD2 may be the D gene (5 bases each). V was trimmed by 5 bases and J by 5 bases, leaving 9 bases between them. In germline, CDR1 is MNHNY, CDR2 SVGAGI (reference sequence). This CDR3 has 12 amino acids. CDR3 sequence: CASSGTGETQYF. In DNA form, the CDR3 reads TGTGCCAGCAGTGGGACCGGGGAGACCCAGTACTTC.

V usage is TRBV6-6 and J usage is TRBJ2-7, with D possibly TRBD1 on 6 matching bases. V gave up 4 bases and J gave up 1 base, with 11 bases separating them. Per the germline V gene, CDR1 is MNHNY and CDR2 is SVGAGI (reference sequence). This CDR3 has 14 amino acids. The CDR3 region has the DNA TGTGCCAGCAGTTTAAGGACAGCTTCCTACGAGCAGTACTTC. This gives the protein CASSLRTASYEQYF.